Below, 22 T cell receptor beta chains from the same sample are listed, as sequenced in a study of CXCR3-negative and CXCR3-positive naive CD8 T cells. Study-wide findings and caveats: CXCR3-positive naive cells had more hydrophobic TRB CDR3s than CXCR3-negative naive cells.

Antigen specificity for these receptors is unknown. It was by 5' RACE with UMI labels that the TRB cDNA libraries were prepared. TCRdb reprocessed the 5' RACE reads, with one entry per CDR3 protein and no DNA. The record lists 130,000 or so distinct CDR3 sequences, of which the ten most abundant hold about 0.37%. The sequenced sample was naive CXCR3+ CD8+ T cells from blood. Sample subset: CD45RO-CCR7+CD27+CD95- naive CD8+ T cells expressing CXCR3 (TNR3+). The receptors originated from a human donor in good health. Some clones in this sample may be carry-over from other donors' samples.

This chain links TRBV4-3 with TRBJ2-1; TCRdb outputs TRBD1, but without DNA this stays unchecked. CDR1 and CDR2 (germline): LGHNA, YSLEER. The CDR3 runs 15 residues. CDR3 region: CASSPYRGAGNEQFF.

V usage is TRBV7-9 and J usage is TRBJ2-3; TCRdb reports TRBD1, a call that lacks DNA to check it against. The CDR3 has 17 amino acids. The germline CDR1 and CDR2 sequences are SEHNR and FQNEAQ (reference sequence). The CDR3 protein is CASSFPDSSPWGDTQYF. Together with reference TRBV7-9 and TRBJ2-3, the CDR3 gives the full variable domain: DTGVSQNPRHKITKRGQNVTFRCDPISEHNRLYWYRQTLGQGPEFLTYFQNEAQLEKSRLLSDRFSAERPKGSFSTLEIQRTEQGDSAMYLCASSFPDSSPWGDTQYFGPGTRLTVL.

This sequence joins TRBV6-6 and TRBJ2-3. The CDR3 is 11 amino acids. Per the germline V gene, CDR1 is MNHNY and CDR2 is SVGAGI (reference sequence). The CDR3 loop reads CASKQTDTQYF.

This chain uses TRBV6-6 with TRBJ2-2; the D call of TRBD1 rests on TCRdb alone, since no DNA is present to check it. CDR1 is MNHNY and CDR2 is SVGAGI in the germline V gene (reference sequence). This CDR3 is 13 amino acids long. The CDR3 is CASRPQGSGELFF.

This chain uses TRBV7-9 with TRBJ1-5; TCRdb gives TRBD1 as the D gene, but with no DNA this cannot be confirmed. Germline assignment: CDR1 SEHNR and CDR2 FQNEAQ (reference sequence). The CDR3 sequence is 14 residues long. The CDR3 sequence is CASSSSGTDQPQHF.

This sequence joins TRBV4-3 and TRBJ2-7; there is no DNA to check the TCRdb D call of TRBD1. The CDR3 length is 14 residues. Germline CDR1 is LGHNA and CDR2 is YSLEER. The CDR3 loop reads CASSPGTGDDEQYF.

The J gene is TRBJ2-7, the V gene TRBV12-3 or TRBV12-4; TCRdb selects TRBD1, and the lack of DNA leaves this call unchecked. This CDR3 region has 13 residues. This chain's CDR3 is CASGPGQPYEQYF.

This chain uses TRBV12-3 or TRBV12-4 with TRBJ2-7. The CDR3 loop spans 13 amino acids. The CDR3 here is CASMELNTYEQYF.

V is TRBV12-3 or TRBV12-4 and J is TRBJ2-5; the D call from TCRdb, TRBD1, cannot be confirmed without DNA. The CDR3 totals 12 residues. CDR3 loop: CASSPGVETQYF.

This chain links TRBV11-2 with TRBJ2-7; TCRdb's D gene call, TRBD2, goes unchecked for lack of DNA. The CDR3 sequence is 19 residues long. The V gene's germline CDR1 is SGHAT and CDR2 FQNNGV. CDR3 protein: CASSLDRWVLAGGPYEQYF.

This chain connects TRBV5-5 to TRBJ1-1. Germline V gives CDR1 SGHKS, CDR2 YYEKEE (reference sequence). The CDR3 runs to 13 residues. CDR3 region: CASSSDVNTEAFF.

The rearrangement links TRBV24-1 to TRBJ2-7; the TRBD1 assignment by TCRdb is unverifiable without DNA. The CDR3 contains 12 residues. The germline gives CDR1 KGHDR, CDR2 SFDVKD. This CDR3 is CAIGTAPYEQYF.

V usage is TRBV6-2 or TRBV6-3 and J usage is TRBJ2-1; TCRdb picks TRBD1, but there is no DNA to check that call. The CDR3 is 15 amino acids. Germline V gene data show CDR1 as MNHEY and CDR2 as SVGEGT. The CDR3 protein is CASSSSYRDYNEQFF.

The chain is built from TRBV15 and TRBJ2-3. CDR1 is LNHNV, CDR2 YYDKDF, per germline (reference sequence). The CDR3 consists of 14 residues. The CDR3 spells CATSRPPRTDTQYF.

The chain has TRBV27 and TRBJ1-1; the TCRdb call, TRBD1, lacks DNA for checking. This CDR3 region has 13 residues. In germline, CDR1 is MNHEY, CDR2 SMNVEV (reference sequence). CDR3: CASSPGQNTEAFF.

This rearrangement joins TRBV29-1 to TRBJ2-2; absent DNA, TCRdb's TRBD2 call cannot be checked. The CDR3 runs to 12 residues. Germline loops: CDR1 SQVTM, CDR2 ANQGSEA. The CDR3 is CSVEGGGGELFF.

V is TRBV5-1 and J is TRBJ2-7; there is no DNA to check the TCRdb D call of TRBD1. The CDR3 is made up of 18 amino acids. From germline, CDR1 is SGHRS and CDR2 YFSETQ. The CDR3 is CASSLAHSGSGVPYEQYF.

The rearrangement uses TRBV15 and TRBJ2-3; as DNA is missing, the TRBD2 call by TCRdb cannot be tested. The length of the CDR3 is 16 residues. Germline V gene sequence: CDR1 LNHNV, CDR2 YYDKDF (reference sequence). The CDR3 protein is CATRALTGPSTDTQYF.

The chain carries TRBV9 and TRBJ2-5; TCRdb selects TRBD1, and the lack of DNA leaves this call unchecked. The germline V gene has CDR1 SGDLS and CDR2 YYNGEE. The CDR3 contains 15 residues. CDR3 in amino acids: CASSVRDRELETQYF.

This chain uses TRBV6-6 with TRBJ2-3; there is no DNA to check the TCRdb D call of TRBD1. The CDR3 is made up of 13 amino acids. The V gene's germline CDR1 is MNHNY and CDR2 SVGAGI (reference sequence). CDR3 sequence reads: CASERGAADTQYF.

The V and J genes are TRBV5-1 and TRBJ2-3; TCRdb names TRBD2, which stays unverified in the absence of DNA. The CDR3 runs to 17 residues. Germline V gene sequence: CDR1 SGHRS, CDR2 YFSETQ. CDR3 sequence: CASSLDPAGTTTDTQYF.

The chain links TRBV7-8 to TRBJ2-1. The germline gives CDR1 SGHVS, CDR2 FQNEAQ. This CDR3 comprises 13 residues. The chain's CDR3 is CASSLDVYNEQFF. Full variable domain (missing parts from reference TRBV7-8 and TRBJ2-1): GAGVSQSPRYKVAKRGQDVALRCDPISGHVSLFWYQQALGQGPEFLTYFQNEAQLDKSGLPSDRFFAERPEGSVSTLKIQRTQQEDSAVYLCASSLDVYNEQFFGPGTRLTVL.